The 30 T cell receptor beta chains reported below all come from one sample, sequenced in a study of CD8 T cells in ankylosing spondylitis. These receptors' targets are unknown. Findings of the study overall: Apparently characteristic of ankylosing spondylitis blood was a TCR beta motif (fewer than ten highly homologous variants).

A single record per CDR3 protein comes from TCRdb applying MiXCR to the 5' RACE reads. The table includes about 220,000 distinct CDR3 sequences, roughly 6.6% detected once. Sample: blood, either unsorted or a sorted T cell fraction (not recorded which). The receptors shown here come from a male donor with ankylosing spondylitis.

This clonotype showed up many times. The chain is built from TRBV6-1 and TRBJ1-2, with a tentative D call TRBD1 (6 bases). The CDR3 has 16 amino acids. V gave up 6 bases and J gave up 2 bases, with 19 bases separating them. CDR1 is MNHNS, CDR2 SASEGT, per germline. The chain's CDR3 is CASRVTGALHNYGYTF. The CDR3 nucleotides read TGTGCCAGCAGGGTTACGGGGGCCCTACACAACTATGGCTACACCTTC.

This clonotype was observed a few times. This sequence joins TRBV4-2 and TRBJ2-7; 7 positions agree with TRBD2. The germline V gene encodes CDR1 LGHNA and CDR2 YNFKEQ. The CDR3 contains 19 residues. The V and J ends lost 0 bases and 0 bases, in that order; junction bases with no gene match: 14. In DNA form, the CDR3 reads TGTGCCAGCAGCCAAGATTTGCCGACTAGCTCTACTTACTCCTACGAGCAGTACTTC. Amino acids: CASSQDLPTSSTYSYEQYF.

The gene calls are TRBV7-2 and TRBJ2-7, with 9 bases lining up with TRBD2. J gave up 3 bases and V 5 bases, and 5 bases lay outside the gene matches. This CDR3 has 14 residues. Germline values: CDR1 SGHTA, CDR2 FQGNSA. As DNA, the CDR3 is TGTGCCAGCAGCATTAGCGGGAGACTCTACGAGCAGTACTTC. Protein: CASSISGRLYEQYF.

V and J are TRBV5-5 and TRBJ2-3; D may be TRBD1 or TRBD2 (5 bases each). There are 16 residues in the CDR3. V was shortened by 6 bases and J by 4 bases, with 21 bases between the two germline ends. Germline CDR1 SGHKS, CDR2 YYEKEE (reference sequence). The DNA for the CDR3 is TGTGCCAGCACCCCTTATGGGACCTCGCCTCCAGATACGCAGTATTTT. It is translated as CASTPYGTSPPDTQYF.

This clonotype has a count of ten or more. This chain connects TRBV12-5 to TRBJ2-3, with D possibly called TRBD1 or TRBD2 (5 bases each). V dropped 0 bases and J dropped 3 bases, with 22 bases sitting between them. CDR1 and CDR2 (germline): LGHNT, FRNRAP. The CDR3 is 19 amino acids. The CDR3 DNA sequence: TGTGCTAGTGGTTTGGTACTAACTGAGGAGATATGGGGGACAGATACGCAGTATTTT. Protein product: CASGLVLTEEIWGTDTQYF.

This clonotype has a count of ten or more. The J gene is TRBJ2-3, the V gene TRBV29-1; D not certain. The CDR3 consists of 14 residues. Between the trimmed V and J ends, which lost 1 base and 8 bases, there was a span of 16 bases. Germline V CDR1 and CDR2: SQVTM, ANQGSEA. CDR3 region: CSVEGGLRGSTQYF. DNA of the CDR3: TGCAGCGTTGAAGGGGGTCTTAGAGGTAGTACGCAGTATTTT.

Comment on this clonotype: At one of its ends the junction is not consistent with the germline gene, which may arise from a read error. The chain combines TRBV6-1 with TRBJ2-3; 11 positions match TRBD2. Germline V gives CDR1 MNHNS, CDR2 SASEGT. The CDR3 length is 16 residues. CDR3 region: CASSKTSGSLVDRQYF. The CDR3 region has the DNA TGTGCCAGCAGTAAAACTAGCGGGAGCTTGGTAGATAGGCAGTATTTT.

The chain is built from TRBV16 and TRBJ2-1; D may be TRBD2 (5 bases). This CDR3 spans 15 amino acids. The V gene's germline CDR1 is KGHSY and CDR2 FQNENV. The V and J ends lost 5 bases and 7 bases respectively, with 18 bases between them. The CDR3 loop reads CASSRSEGESNEQFF. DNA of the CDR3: TGTGCCAGCAGCAGATCAGAGGGTGAGTCTAATGAGCAGTTCTTC.

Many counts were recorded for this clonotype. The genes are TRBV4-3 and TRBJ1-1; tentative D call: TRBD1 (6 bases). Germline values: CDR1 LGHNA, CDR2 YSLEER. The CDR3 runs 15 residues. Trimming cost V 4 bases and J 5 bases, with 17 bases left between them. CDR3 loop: CASSRGGGERTEAFF. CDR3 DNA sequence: TGCGCCAGCAGCCGAGGGGGGGGCGAGAGGACTGAAGCTTTCTTT.

The CDR3 bases are TGTGCCAGCAGTATGAACATCGGGGCCTACGAGCAGTACTTC. Residues: CASSMNIGAYEQYF. This chain links TRBV2 with TRBJ2-7; D possibly corresponds to TRBD2 (5 bases). The V and J ends lost 5 bases and 2 bases respectively, with 13 bases between them. The germline gives CDR1 SNHLY, CDR2 FYNNEI. CDR3 length equals 14 residues.

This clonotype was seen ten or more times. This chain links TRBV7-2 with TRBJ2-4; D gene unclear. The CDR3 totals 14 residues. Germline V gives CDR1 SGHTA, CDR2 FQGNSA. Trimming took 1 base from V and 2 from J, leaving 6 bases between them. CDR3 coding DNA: TGTGCCAGCAGCTTAGTTTCTACCAAAAACATTCAGTACTTC. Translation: CASSLVSTKNIQYF.

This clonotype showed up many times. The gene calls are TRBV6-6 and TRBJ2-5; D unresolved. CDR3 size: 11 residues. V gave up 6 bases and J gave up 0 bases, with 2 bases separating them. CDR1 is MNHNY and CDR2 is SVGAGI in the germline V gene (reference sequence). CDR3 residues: CASRYQETQYF. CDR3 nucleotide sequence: TGTGCCAGCAGATACCAAGAGACCCAGTACTTC.

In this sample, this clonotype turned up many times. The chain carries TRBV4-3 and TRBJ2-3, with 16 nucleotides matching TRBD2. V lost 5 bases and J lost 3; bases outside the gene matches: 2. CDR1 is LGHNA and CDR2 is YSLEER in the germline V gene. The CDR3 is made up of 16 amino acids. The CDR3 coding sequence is TGCGCCAGCAGCTCGGGACTAGCGGGAGGGACAGATACGCAGTATTTT. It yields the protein CASSSGLAGGTDTQYF.

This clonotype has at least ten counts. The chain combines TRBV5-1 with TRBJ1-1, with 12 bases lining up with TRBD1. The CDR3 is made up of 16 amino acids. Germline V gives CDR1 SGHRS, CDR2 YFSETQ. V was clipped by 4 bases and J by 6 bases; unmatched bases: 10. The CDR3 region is CASSLRDRGQGSEAFF. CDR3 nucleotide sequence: TGCGCCAGCAGCCTACGGGACAGGGGGCAGGGCTCTGAAGCTTTCTTT.

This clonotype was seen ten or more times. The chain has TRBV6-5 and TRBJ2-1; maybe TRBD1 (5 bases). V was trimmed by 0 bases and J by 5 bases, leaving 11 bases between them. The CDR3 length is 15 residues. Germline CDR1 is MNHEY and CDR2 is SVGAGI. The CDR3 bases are TGTGCCAGCAGTTACTCCCCTGGGGCAAACAATGAGCAGTTCTTC. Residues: CASSYSPGANNEQFF.

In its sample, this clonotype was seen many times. CDR3 loop: CASSKDGPSSGNTIYF. The CDR3 nucleotides are TGCGCCAGCAGCAAGGACGGACCCAGCTCTGGAAACACCATATATTTT. The chain uses TRBV5-1 and TRBJ1-3; no clear D gene. Trimming removed 4 bases from V and 0 bases from J, with 14 bases in between. The germline V gene has CDR1 SGHRS and CDR2 YFSETQ. The length of the CDR3 is 16 residues.

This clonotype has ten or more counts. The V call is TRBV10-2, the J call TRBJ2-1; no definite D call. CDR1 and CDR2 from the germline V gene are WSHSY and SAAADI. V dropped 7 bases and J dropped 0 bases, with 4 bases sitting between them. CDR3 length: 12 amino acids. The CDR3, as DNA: TGCGCCAGCACCGCCTCCTACAATGAGCAGTTCTTC. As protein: CASTASYNEQFF.

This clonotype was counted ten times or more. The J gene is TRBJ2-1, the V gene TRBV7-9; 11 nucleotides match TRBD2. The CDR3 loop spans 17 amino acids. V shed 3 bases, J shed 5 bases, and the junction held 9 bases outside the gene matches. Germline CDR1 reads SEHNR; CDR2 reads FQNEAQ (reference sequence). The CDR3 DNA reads TGTGCCAGCAGCTTCCTAGCGGGGGGCGCCATGGACAATGAGCAGTTCTTC. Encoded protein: CASSFLAGGAMDNEQFF.

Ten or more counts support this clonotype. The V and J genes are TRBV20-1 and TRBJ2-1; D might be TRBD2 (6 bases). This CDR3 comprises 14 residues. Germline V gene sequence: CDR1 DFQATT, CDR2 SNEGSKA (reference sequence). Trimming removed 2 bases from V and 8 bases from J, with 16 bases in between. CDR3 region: CSARLPSETDEQFF. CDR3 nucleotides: TGCAGTGCTAGACTCCCTAGCGAAACGGATGAGCAGTTCTTC.

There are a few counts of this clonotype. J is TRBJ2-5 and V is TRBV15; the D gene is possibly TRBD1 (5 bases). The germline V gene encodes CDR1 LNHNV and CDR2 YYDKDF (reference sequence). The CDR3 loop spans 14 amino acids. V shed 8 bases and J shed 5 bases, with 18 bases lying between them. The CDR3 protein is CATSPWAGIETQYF. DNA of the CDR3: TGTGCCACCTCGCCCTGGGCAGGGATTGAGACCCAGTACTTC.

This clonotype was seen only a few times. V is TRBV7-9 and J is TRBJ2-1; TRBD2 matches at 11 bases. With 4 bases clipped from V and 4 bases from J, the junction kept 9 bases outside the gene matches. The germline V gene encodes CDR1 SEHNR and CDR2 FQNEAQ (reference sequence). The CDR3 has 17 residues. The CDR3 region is CASSSLAGGPSYNEQFF. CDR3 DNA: TGTGCCAGCAGCTCCCTAGCGGGGGGACCCTCATACAATGAGCAGTTCTTC.

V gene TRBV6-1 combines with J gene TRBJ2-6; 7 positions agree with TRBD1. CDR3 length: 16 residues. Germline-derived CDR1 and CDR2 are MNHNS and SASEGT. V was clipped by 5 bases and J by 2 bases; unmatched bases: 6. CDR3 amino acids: CASSQDRPPGANVLTF. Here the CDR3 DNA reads TGTGCCAGCAGTCAGGACAGGCCCCCTGGGGCCAACGTCCTGACTTTC.

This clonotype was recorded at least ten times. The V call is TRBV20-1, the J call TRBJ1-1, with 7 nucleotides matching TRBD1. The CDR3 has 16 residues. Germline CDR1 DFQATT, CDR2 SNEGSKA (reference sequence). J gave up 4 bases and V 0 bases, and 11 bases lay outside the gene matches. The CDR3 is CSARDPFRGATTEAFF. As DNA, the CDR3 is TGCAGTGCTAGAGACCCCTTCAGGGGGGCGACCACTGAAGCTTTCTTT.

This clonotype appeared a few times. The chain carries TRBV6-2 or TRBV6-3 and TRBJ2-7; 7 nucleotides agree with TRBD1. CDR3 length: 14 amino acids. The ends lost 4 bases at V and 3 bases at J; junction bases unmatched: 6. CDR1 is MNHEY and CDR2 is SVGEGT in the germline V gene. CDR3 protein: CASSSGQIHYEQYF. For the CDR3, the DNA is TGTGCCAGCAGTTCGGGACAGATTCACTACGAGCAGTACTTC.

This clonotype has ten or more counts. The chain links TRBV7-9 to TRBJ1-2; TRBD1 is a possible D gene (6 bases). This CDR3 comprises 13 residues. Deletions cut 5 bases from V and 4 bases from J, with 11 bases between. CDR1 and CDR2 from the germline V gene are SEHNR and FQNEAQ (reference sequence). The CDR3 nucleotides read TGTGCCAGCAGCACTGACAGGCTCTATGGCTACACCTTC. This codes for CASSTDRLYGYTF.

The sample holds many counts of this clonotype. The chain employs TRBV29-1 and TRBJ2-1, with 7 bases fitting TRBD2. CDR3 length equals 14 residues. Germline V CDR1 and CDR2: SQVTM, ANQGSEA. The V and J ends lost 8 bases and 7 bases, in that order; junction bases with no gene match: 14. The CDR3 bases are TGCAGCCACTCTAGCGGTAGGGTTAAGAATGAGCAGTTCTTC. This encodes CSHSSGRVKNEQFF.

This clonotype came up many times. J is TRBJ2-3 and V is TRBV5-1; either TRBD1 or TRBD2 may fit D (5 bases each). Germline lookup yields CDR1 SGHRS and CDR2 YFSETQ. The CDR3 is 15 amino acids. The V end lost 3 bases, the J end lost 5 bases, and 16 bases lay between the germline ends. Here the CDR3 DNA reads TGCGCCAGCAGCTGGGGACCCGGGGCGGTAGATACGCAGTATTTT. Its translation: CASSWGPGAVDTQYF.

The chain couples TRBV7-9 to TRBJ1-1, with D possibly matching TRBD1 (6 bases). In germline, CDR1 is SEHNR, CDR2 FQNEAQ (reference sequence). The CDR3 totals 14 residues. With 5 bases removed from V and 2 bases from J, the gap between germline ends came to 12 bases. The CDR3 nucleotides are TGTGCCAGCAGCCGACAGGCTAGTAACACTGAAGCTTTCTTT. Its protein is CASSRQASNTEAFF.

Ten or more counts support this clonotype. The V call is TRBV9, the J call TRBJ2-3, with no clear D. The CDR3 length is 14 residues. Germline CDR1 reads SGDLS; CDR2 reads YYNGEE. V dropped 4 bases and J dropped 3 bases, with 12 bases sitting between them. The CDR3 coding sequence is TGTGCCAGCAGCCCCCCAGAATCAACAGATACGCAGTATTTT. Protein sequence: CASSPPESTDTQYF.

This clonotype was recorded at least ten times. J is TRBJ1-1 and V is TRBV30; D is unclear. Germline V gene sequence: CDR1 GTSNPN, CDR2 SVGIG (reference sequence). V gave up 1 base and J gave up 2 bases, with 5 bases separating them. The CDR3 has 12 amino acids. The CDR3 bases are TGTGCCTGGAGTGAAGGTAACACTGAAGCTTTCTTT. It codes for CAWSEGNTEAFF. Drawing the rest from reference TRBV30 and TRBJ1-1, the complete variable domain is SQTIHQWPATLVQPVGSPLSLECTVEGTSNPNLYWYRQAAGRGLQLLFYSVGIGQISSEVPQNLSASRPQDRQFILSSKKLLLSDSGFYLCAWSEGNTEAFFGQGTRLTVV.